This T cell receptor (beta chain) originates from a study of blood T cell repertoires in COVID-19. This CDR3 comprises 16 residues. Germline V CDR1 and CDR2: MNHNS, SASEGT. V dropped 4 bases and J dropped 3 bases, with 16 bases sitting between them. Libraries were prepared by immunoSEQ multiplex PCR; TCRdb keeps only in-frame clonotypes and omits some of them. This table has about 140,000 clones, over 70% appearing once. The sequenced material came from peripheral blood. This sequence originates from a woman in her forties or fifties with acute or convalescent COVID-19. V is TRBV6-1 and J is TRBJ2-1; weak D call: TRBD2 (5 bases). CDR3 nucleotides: TGTGCCAGCAGTGCCCGACCCGAAGGGAGCTACAATGAGCAGTTCTTC. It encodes CASSARPEGSYNEQFF.